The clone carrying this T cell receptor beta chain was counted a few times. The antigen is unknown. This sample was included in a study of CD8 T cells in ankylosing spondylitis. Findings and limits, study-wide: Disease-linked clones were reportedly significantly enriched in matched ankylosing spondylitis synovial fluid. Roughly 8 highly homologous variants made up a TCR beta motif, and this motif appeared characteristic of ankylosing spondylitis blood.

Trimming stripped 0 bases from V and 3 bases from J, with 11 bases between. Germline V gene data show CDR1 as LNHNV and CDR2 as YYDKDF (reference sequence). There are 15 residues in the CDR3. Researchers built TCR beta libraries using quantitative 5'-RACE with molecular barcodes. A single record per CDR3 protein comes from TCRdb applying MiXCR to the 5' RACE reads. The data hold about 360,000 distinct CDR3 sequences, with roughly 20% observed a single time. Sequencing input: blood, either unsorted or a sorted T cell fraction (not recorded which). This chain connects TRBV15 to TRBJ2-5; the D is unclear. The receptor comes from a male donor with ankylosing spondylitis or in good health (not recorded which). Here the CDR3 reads CATSRDMRQEETQYF. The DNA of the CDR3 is TGTGCCACCAGCAGAGATATGCGGCAGGAAGAGACCCAGTACTTC.